This entry lists 27 T cell receptor beta chains sequenced from one sample in a study of PD-1 blockade in classical Hodgkin lymphoma. Described time point: cycle 4 day 1 (C4D1), after more than five weeks of nivolumab. With no exception, relapse followed autologous stem cell transplantation in all patients, and brentuximab vedotin exposure varied. The table came from immunoSEQ multiplex PCR; TCRdb's copy has only in-frame clones and leaves some out. The profile covers 12,000 to 15,000 clones, with 70% to 90% appearing a single time and approximately 17% taken by the ten largest. Here the sequenced sample was peripheral blood mononuclear cells (PBMCs), taken before the fourth cycle of nivolumab. Every receptor here comes from a human donor with classical Hodgkin lymphoma.

This clone has just a few counts. CDR3 in DNA: TGTGCCACCGTAGACAGGGGGGATTCACCCCTCCACTTT. Translated: CATVDRGDSPLHF. The chain employs TRBV10-3 and TRBJ1-6, with TRBD1 identical over 9 bases. This CDR3 spans 13 amino acids. Germline CDR1 and CDR2: ENHRY and SYGVKD. The V and J ends lost 10 bases and 8 bases, in that order; junction bases with no gene match: 6.

The CDR3 loop reads CASSDDRAGGNIQYF. The CDR3 bases are TGCGCCAGCAGCGATGACAGGGCAGGCGGAAACATTCAGTACTTC. The V call is TRBV5-1, the J call TRBJ2-4; 7 bases map to TRBD1. The trim removed 4 bases at V and 6 bases at J, leaving 10 bases unmatched. In germline, CDR1 is SGHRS, CDR2 YFSETQ. CDR3 length equals 15 residues. Full variable domain (outside the CDR3, taken from reference TRBV5-1 and TRBJ2-4): KAGVTQTPRYLIKTRGQQVTLSCSPISGHRSVSWYQQTPGQGLQFLFEYFSETQRNKGNFPGRFSGRQFSNSRSEMNVSTLELGDSALYLCASSDDRAGGNIQYFGAGTRLSVL.

The chain uses TRBV5-4 and TRBJ2-3, with D uncertain. Germline V CDR1 and CDR2: SGHNT, YYREEE (reference sequence). The CDR3 is 12 residues long. V lost 3 bases and J 7 bases, leaving 9 bases between the germline ends. The CDR3 region is CASSSSENTQYF. Here the CDR3 DNA reads TGTGCCAGCAGCTCTTCAGAAAATACGCAGTATTTT.

CDR3 loop: CASSESGSVGTGELFF. The CDR3 coding sequence is TGTGCCAGCAGTGAATCCGGGTCGGTCGGCACCGGGGAGCTGTTTTTT. The genes are TRBV25-1 and TRBJ2-2; D unresolved. The CDR3 has 16 residues. Trimming stripped 1 base from V and 4 bases from J, with 13 bases between. Germline V gene data show CDR1 as MGHDK and CDR2 as SYGVNS.

This clone was observed once. The chain is built from TRBV7-8 and TRBJ1-5; D gene ambiguous. Germline V gives CDR1 SGHVS, CDR2 FQNEAQ. V was clipped by 1 base and J by 4 bases, with 5 bases between them. The CDR3 spans 13 residues. CDR3 sequence: CASSLVGNQPQHF. The DNA of the CDR3 is TGTGCCAGCAGCTTAGTGGGAAATCAGCCCCAGCATTTT.

This chain uses TRBV11-1 with TRBJ2-5; D tentatively fits TRBD1 or TRBD2 (6 bases each). The DNA end favors TRBJ2-7, so the J call may be wrong. From germline, CDR1 is SGHAT and CDR2 FQDESV (reference sequence). The CDR3 has 17 amino acids. CDR3 nucleotides: TGTGCCAGCAGCCCACCCCCCCAGGGGCCGGGACTTTACGAGCAGTACTTC. This encodes CASSPPPQGPGLYEQYF.

This sequence joins TRBV9 and TRBJ2-5; the match to TRBD2 covers 7 bases. CDR1 SGDLS and CDR2 YYNGEE come from the germline V gene. V shed 4 bases and J 0 bases; nucleotides not matched to a gene: 6. This CDR3 has 15 residues. The CDR3 spells CASSSGEGYQETQYF. The CDR3 nucleotides are TGTGCCAGCAGCTCGGGGGAGGGGTACCAAGAGACCCAGTACTTC.

This chain connects TRBV6-5 to TRBJ2-3; TRBD2 is a possible D gene (6 bases). CDR1 MNHEY and CDR2 SVGAGI come from the germline V gene. The CDR3 contains 15 residues. The V and J ends lost 5 bases and 6 bases respectively, with 18 bases between them. CDR3 loop: CASSATPKGGDTQYF. Written as DNA, the CDR3 is TGTGCCAGCAGTGCAACCCCAAAGGGAGGCGATACGCAGTATTTT.

The rearrangement uses TRBV29-1 and TRBJ2-3, with 7 positions matching TRBD2. In germline, CDR1 is SQVTM, CDR2 ANQGSEA. Trimming at V came to 5 bases and at J to 0 bases, leaving 8 bases not matched to a gene. The CDR3 runs 15 residues. The CDR3 coding sequence is TGCAGCGTTTGTTGGCTAGCGGATAGCACAGATACGCAGTATTTT. The encoded protein is CSVCWLADSTDTQYF.

This clone was found a few times. V and J are TRBV19 and TRBJ2-3; D unresolved. With 7 bases removed from V and 1 base from J, the gap between germline ends came to 21 bases. The CDR3 contains 17 residues. Germline V gene lookup returns CDR1 LNHDA and CDR2 SQIVND (reference sequence). CDR3 sequence: CASTKFGTYRGTDTQYF. The CDR3 bases are TGTGCCAGTACCAAATTCGGCACCTACAGAGGCACAGATACGCAGTATTTT.

The genes are TRBV7-8 and TRBJ2-1, with unresolved D. Trimming cost V 5 bases and J 5 bases, with 16 bases left between them. CDR3 length: 15 residues. Germline CDR1 is SGHVS and CDR2 is FQNEAQ. The DNA for the CDR3 is TGTGCCAGCAGCCTCACCCCCGGAGTTCACAATGAGCAGTTCTTC. Residues: CASSLTPGVHNEQFF.

The chain is built from TRBV19 and TRBJ2-7; 9 bases match TRBD1. The CDR3 is 12 amino acids. V lost 10 bases to trimming and J lost 6 bases; unmatched junction nucleotides: 7. Germline CDR1 is LNHDA and CDR2 is SQIVND (reference sequence). The CDR3 DNA sequence: TGTGCCACTGGACAGGGGAAGAGCGAGCAGTACTTC. The encoded protein is CATGQGKSEQYF.

The chain recombines TRBV10-3 with TRBJ2-3; D uncertain. The germline V and J ends were trimmed by 4 bases and 2 bases, with 7 bases remaining between them. The CDR3 spans 13 residues. CDR1 is ENHRY, CDR2 SYGVKD, per germline. In DNA, the CDR3 is TGTGCCATCAGTGGACAAAACACAGATACGCAGTATTTT. Its protein is CAISGQNTDTQYF.

The chain links TRBV7-8 to TRBJ1-1, with unresolved D. The CDR3 loop spans 14 amino acids. Germline lookup yields CDR1 SGHVS and CDR2 FQNEAQ. V lost 7 bases and J lost 4, with 16 bases in between. CDR3 in amino acids: CASILGGSLTEAFF. The CDR3 DNA reads TGTGCCAGCATCCTCGGTGGATCCCTCACTGAAGCTTTCTTT.

This clone is classed as medium-sized. This rearrangement joins TRBV5-6 to TRBJ1-6, with 12 bases that match TRBD1. Germline V CDR1 and CDR2: SGHDT, YYEEEE. The junction had 10 bases not matched to a gene; V was cut back by 4 bases and J by 11 bases. The CDR3 is 16 amino acids. In nucleotides, the CDR3 is TGTGCCAGCAGCGCCCAGGGACAGGGGGCGTCGACACCCCTCCACTTT. Translation: CASSAQGQGASTPLHF.

The rearrangement joins TRBV28 to TRBJ2-4, with D perhaps matching TRBD2 (5 bases). The germline V gene encodes CDR1 MDHEN and CDR2 SYDVKM. CDR3 length: 14 amino acids. CDR3 sequence (DNA): TGTGCGTCGGAGGTGGGTGGAGCCAAAAACATTCAGTACTTC. It is translated as CASEVGGAKNIQYF. Full variable domain (outside the CDR3, taken from reference TRBV28 and TRBJ2-4): DVKVTQSSRYLVKRTGEKVFLECVQDMDHENMFWYRQDPGLGLRLIYFSYDVKMKEKGDIPEGYSVSREKKERFSLILESASTNQTSMYLCASEVGGAKNIQYFGAGTRLSVL.

Only one count was recorded for this clone. The chain has TRBV28 and TRBJ2-1, with 7 bases identical to TRBD2. The CDR3 extends over 14 amino acids. J was trimmed by 1 base and V by 6 bases; bases with no gene match: 3. Germline assignment: CDR1 MDHEN and CDR2 SYDVKM. Written as DNA, the CDR3 is TGTGCCAGCAGAGGGAGGGGTTCCTACAATGAGCAGTTCTTC. This translates into CASRGRGSYNEQFF.

The V and J genes are TRBV7-3 and TRBJ1-2; perhaps TRBD1 as D (5 bases). V was clipped by 1 base and J by 8 bases, with 14 bases between them. The CDR3 loop spans 14 amino acids. Germline loops: CDR1 SGHTA, CDR2 FQGTGA. This CDR3 reads CASSLNSGVGGYTF. Here the CDR3 DNA reads TGTGCCAGCAGCTTAAACTCGGGGGTGGGAGGCTACACCTTC.

CDR3 in amino acids: CASSLPSGGSGNTIYF. The DNA for the CDR3 is TGTGCCAGCTCACTACCCTCAGGGGGCAGCGGAAACACCATATATTTT. This chain joins TRBV18 and TRBJ1-3; 8 bases map to TRBD1. The trim removed 4 bases at V and 4 bases at J, leaving 9 bases unmatched. The CDR3 is 16 amino acids. Germline V lookup: CDR1 KGHSH, CDR2 LQKENI. The entire variable domain, with the rest obtained from reference TRBV18 and TRBJ1-3, is as follows: NAGVMQNPRHLVRRRGQEARLRCSPMKGHSHVYWYRQLPEEGLKFMVYLQKENIIDESGMPKERFSAEFPKEGPSILRIQQVVRGDSAAYFCASSLPSGGSGNTIYFGEGSWLTVV.

The rearrangement uses TRBV4-1 and TRBJ1-4, with 7 nucleotides matching TRBD1. The CDR3 is 16 residues long. Germline V gene data show CDR1 as MGHRA and CDR2 as YSYEKL. The V and J ends lost 0 bases and 7 bases, in that order; junction bases with no gene match: 8. CDR3 nucleotides: TGCGCCAGCAGCCAAGATGGTCGGTCAGGGGGTGAAAAACTGTTTTTT. Protein sequence: CASSQDGRSGGEKLFF.

A single count supports this clone. The chain is built from TRBV14 and TRBJ2-3, with a tentative D call TRBD2 (5 bases). In germline, CDR1 is SGHDN, CDR2 FVKESK. With 1 base removed from V and 8 bases from J, the gap between germline ends came to 10 bases. The CDR3 is made up of 13 amino acids. CDR3 DNA: TGTGCCAGCAGCCAAGGAGGGCTTGGTACGCAGTATTTT. Residues: CASSQGGLGTQYF.

The V call is TRBV30, the J call TRBJ1-1; 10 nucleotides match TRBD1. Germline V gene sequence: CDR1 GTSNPN, CDR2 SVGIG (reference sequence). Trimming removed 4 bases from V and 11 bases from J; junction bases left unmatched: 10. There are 13 residues in the CDR3. Written as DNA, the CDR3 is TGTGCCTGGAATCGGGACAGGGGCTTGGTGGCTTTCTTT. Protein: CAWNRDRGLVAFF.

The chain carries TRBV10-3 and TRBJ2-2; maybe TRBD2 (6 bases). The germline V gene encodes CDR1 ENHRY and CDR2 SYGVKD. CDR3 length: 16 residues. Trimming took 2 bases from V and 1 from J, leaving 11 bases between them. The chain's CDR3 is CAISEIRRGNTGELFF. The CDR3, as DNA: TGTGCCATCAGTGAGATAAGGCGGGGGAACACCGGGGAGCTGTTTTTT.

The genes are TRBV27 and TRBJ1-2; D not resolved. V lost 4 bases and J lost 0, with 9 bases in between. This CDR3 region has 14 residues. Germline V gives CDR1 MNHEY, CDR2 SMNVEV (reference sequence). The DNA of the CDR3 is TGTGCCAGCAGTTCCCGTGCAGCTAACTATGGCTACACCTTC. Its protein is CASSSRAANYGYTF.

This clone was counted once. This chain connects TRBV19 to TRBJ1-2, with 10 bases identical to TRBD1. There are 15 residues in the CDR3. Germline V lookup: CDR1 LNHDA, CDR2 SQIVND (reference sequence). V trimming: 4 bases; J trimming: 4 bases; junction bases outside the gene matches: 6. The CDR3: CASSTWDRGTYGYTF. The DNA of the CDR3 is TGTGCCAGTAGTACCTGGGACAGGGGAACCTATGGCTACACCTTC. Filled out from reference TRBV19 and TRBJ1-2, the complete variable domain reads DGGITQSPKYLFRKEGQNVTLSCEQNLNHDAMYWYRQDPGQGLRLIYYSQIVNDFQKGDIAEGYSVSREKKESFPLTVTSAQKNPTAFYLCASSTWDRGTYGYTFGSGTRLTVV.

This chain joins TRBV27 and TRBJ2-7, with 10 bases identical to TRBD1. With 8 bases clipped from V and 2 bases from J, the junction kept 12 bases outside the gene matches. The CDR3 covers 16 residues. Germline V gene data show CDR1 as MNHEY and CDR2 as SMNVEV (reference sequence). CDR3 loop: CASSRPPGQGPYEQYF. For the CDR3, the DNA is TGTGCCAGCTCTCGGCCCCCGGGACAGGGGCCCTACGAGCAGTACTTC.

This clone showed up just a few times. The rearrangement joins TRBV5-5 to TRBJ2-3; 7 bases line up with TRBD1. The CDR3 loop spans 16 amino acids. The germline V gene encodes CDR1 SGHKS and CDR2 YYEKEE (reference sequence). Germline trimming cut 4 bases from V and 2 bases from J; bases unmatched to any gene: 10. CDR3 sequence: CASSRTDRRPTDTQYF. DNA of the CDR3: TGTGCCAGCAGCCGGACGGACAGGAGGCCCACAGATACGCAGTATTTT.